One T cell receptor (beta chain) is described in this entry. The antigen is undetermined. The germline V and J ends were trimmed by 4 bases and 1 base, with 9 bases remaining between them. The CDR3 runs 13 residues. CDR1 and CDR2 from the germline V gene are SGDLS and YYNGEE. For the second PCR, which ran for about 6 to 11 cycles, a sample-barcoded 5' primer and a J-beta primer mix were used. From the 5' RACE reads, TCRdb called clonotypes with MiXCR, one entry per CDR3 protein. The data contain just over 800,000 distinct CDR3 sequences, around 62% of them singletons. This entry comes from a study of blood T cells in healthy people across ages. Study conclusions and caveats: The unsorted PBMCs prevented any conclusive comparison of naive versus antigen-experienced cells. Greater diversity and more naive CD4+ cells were seen in long-lived donors than in aged donors. Expanded clonotype shifts may have been confounded, as the donors had an unknown CMV status.

The sequenced material came from blood. This clonotype was sampled from a man aged 25-45 years in good health. J is TRBJ2-7 and V is TRBV9, with D uncertain. DNA of the CDR3: TGTGCCAGCAGCCCTACAGAGTCCTACGAGCAGTACTTC. It codes for CASSPTESYEQYF.